A single sample is the source of the 20 T cell receptor beta chains below, sequenced in a study of blood T cell repertoires in COVID-19. The assay was immunoSEQ multiplex PCR, and TCRdb's table has in-frame clones only and misses some. The sample records under 350,000 clones, approximately 92% being singletons. Sequencing input: peripheral blood. All receptors come from a woman aged 25-40 years with COVID-19, enrolled during active disease.

The chain recombines TRBV7-2 with TRBJ2-1; 13 bases agree with TRBD2. Germline trimming cut 5 bases from V and 9 bases from J; bases unmatched to any gene: 7. CDR3 length equals 15 residues. The germline gives CDR1 SGHTA, CDR2 FQGNSA. The CDR3 is CASSPRLAGGLEQFF. CDR3 DNA: TGTGCCAGCAGCCCCCGACTAGCGGGAGGCCTTGAGCAGTTCTTC. Full variable domain (outside the CDR3, taken from reference TRBV7-2 and TRBJ2-1): GAGVSQSPSNKVTEKGKDVELRCDPISGHTALYWYRQSLGQGLEFLIYFQGNSAPDKSGLPSDRFSAERTGGSVSTLTIQRTQQEDSAVYLCASSPRLAGGLEQFFGPGTRLTVL.

This chain connects TRBV27 to TRBJ1-5, with 8 bases fitting TRBD1. With V trimmed by 6 bases and J by 6 bases, 7 bases remained unmatched. There are 14 residues in the CDR3. The germline CDR1 and CDR2 sequences are MNHEY and SMNVEV (reference sequence). CDR3 sequence: CASRTDRGGQPQHF. The CDR3 region has the DNA TGTGCCAGCAGAACCGACAGGGGAGGTCAGCCCCAGCATTTT.

The CDR3 region is CASRMVGSSGANVLTF. CDR3 nucleotide sequence: TGTGCCAGCAGGATGGTAGGGAGCTCTGGGGCCAACGTCCTGACTTTC. The J gene is TRBJ2-6, the V gene TRBV5-6; a possible D gene is TRBD2 (5 bases). V lost 5 bases and J 0 bases, leaving 12 bases between the germline ends. The CDR3 is made up of 16 amino acids. The germline gives CDR1 SGHDT, CDR2 YYEEEE.

This clone was observed once. The CDR3 nucleotides are TGTGCCAGCAGGGGGTTAGCGCACACCGGGGAGCTGTTTTTT. It codes for CASRGLAHTGELFF. This sequence joins TRBV28 and TRBJ2-2; weak D call: TRBD2 (5 bases). The CDR3 has 14 residues. Germline V gene data show CDR1 as MDHEN and CDR2 as SYDVKM. V gave up 6 bases and J gave up 3 bases, with 11 bases separating them.

This rearrangement joins TRBV20-1 to TRBJ2-1; D unclear. CDR3 length: 11 residues. Trimming took off 6 bases at V and 4 bases at J, with 7 bases between the two ends. Germline CDR1 and CDR2: DFQATT and SNEGSKA (reference sequence). The CDR3 DNA reads TGCAGTGCGCGGATGTACAATGAGCAGTTCTTC. Amino acids: CSARMYNEQFF.

This chain links TRBV5-6 with TRBJ2-7; TRBD1 matches 8 bases. The trim removed 0 bases at V and 0 bases at J, leaving 2 bases unmatched. CDR1 is SGHDT, CDR2 YYEEEE, per germline. CDR3 length equals 15 residues. CDR3 in DNA: TGTGCCAGCAGCTTGGCCGGGACAGGCTCCTACGAGCAGTACTTC. Encoded protein: CASSLAGTGSYEQYF.

The chain links TRBV18 to TRBJ2-3; the match to TRBD2 covers 9 bases. V gave up 4 bases and J gave up 4 bases; unmatched junction bases: 6. The CDR3 totals 15 residues. Looked up from germline, CDR1 is KGHSH and CDR2 is LQKENI. Written as DNA, the CDR3 is TGTGCCAGCTCACTTAGTCAGCGGGAGGCAGATACGCAGTATTTT. Amino acid sequence: CASSLSQREADTQYF.

The chain carries TRBV5-5 and TRBJ2-2, with a weak D call TRBD2 (6 bases). V lost 0 bases to trimming and J lost 3 bases, with 9 bases between them. CDR1 and CDR2 (germline): SGHKS, YYEKEE (reference sequence). The length of the CDR3 is 15 residues. CDR3 nucleotide sequence: TGTGCCAGCAGCTTGGAGGAGGGATACACCGGGGAGCTGTTTTTT. This translates into CASSLEEGYTGELFF.

The chain carries TRBV4-3 and TRBJ2-3, with D perhaps TRBD1 (5 bases). There are 17 residues in the CDR3. The V and J ends lost 1 base and 0 bases respectively, with 14 bases between them. Germline lookup yields CDR1 LGHNA and CDR2 YSLEER. In DNA, the CDR3 is TGCGCCAGCAGCCAAGTATTATGGGGCTATAGCACAGATACGCAGTATTTT. Protein: CASSQVLWGYSTDTQYF.

Only one count was recorded for this clone. This chain uses TRBV6-5 with TRBJ2-1; possible D gene TRBD2, 5 bases. The CDR3 is made up of 13 amino acids. Per germline, CDR1 MNHEY and CDR2 SVGAGI. Trimming pared 8 bases from V and 7 bases from J, leaving 15 bases between. CDR3 nucleotide sequence: TGTGCCAGCTCCCGGGGAATGGGGAATGAGCAGTTCTTC. Its protein product is CASSRGMGNEQFF.

The V call is TRBV5-3, the J call TRBJ2-2; no clear D gene. TRBV5-3 is treated as an ORF (open reading frame) with a function not yet certain. Trimming stripped 0 bases from V and 3 bases from J, with 3 bases between. The CDR3 spans 13 residues. DNA of the CDR3: TGTGCCAGAAGCTTGGCCGACACCGGGGAGCTGTTTTTT. Amino acids: CARSLADTGELFF.

This chain links TRBV7-2 with TRBJ1-2; 7 bases agree with TRBD1. Germline CDR1 SGHTA, CDR2 FQGNSA. The CDR3 covers 14 residues. With 2 bases clipped from V and 4 bases from J, the junction kept 4 bases outside the gene matches. CDR3 residues: CASSLQGGGYGYTF. The CDR3 coding sequence is TGTGCCAGCAGCTTACAGGGGGGAGGCTATGGCTACACCTTC.

CDR3 residues: CASSYELRTEAFF. The CDR3 nucleotides are TGTGCCAGCAGTTACGAGTTGCGCACTGAAGCTTTCTTT. V and J are TRBV6-5 and TRBJ1-1; D remains ambiguous. The germline gives CDR1 MNHEY, CDR2 SVGAGI. CDR3 length: 13 residues. Deletions cut 2 bases from V and 4 bases from J, with 8 bases between.

The genes are TRBV6-2 or TRBV6-3 and TRBJ2-5; D possibly corresponds to TRBD1 (5 bases). Trimming removed 4 bases from V and 2 bases from J, with 11 bases in between. This CDR3 is built from 14 residues. Per the germline V gene, CDR1 is MNHEY and CDR2 is SVGEGT. The CDR3 protein is CASSLSGSQETQYF. For the CDR3, the DNA is TGTGCCAGCAGTTTGTCAGGGTCGCAAGAGACCCAGTACTTC.

This chain links TRBV9 with TRBJ1-4; 7 positions agree with TRBD1. After removal of 4 bases from V and 5 bases from J, the junction contained 8 bases not matched to a gene. The CDR3 is 15 amino acids. Germline values: CDR1 SGDLS, CDR2 YYNGEE. CDR3 residues: CASSFRQGLNEKLFF. CDR3 nucleotide sequence: TGTGCCAGCAGCTTCCGACAGGGCCTAAATGAAAAACTGTTTTTT.

This chain joins TRBV18 and TRBJ2-1, with 10 nucleotides matching TRBD2. V gave up 6 bases and J gave up 0 bases; unmatched junction bases: 5. This CDR3 is 16 amino acids long. The germline gives CDR1 KGHSH, CDR2 LQKENI. CDR3 DNA: TGTGCCAGCTCCCCCTCTAGCGGGAGCTCCTACAATGAGCAGTTCTTC. This sequence encodes CASSPSSGSSYNEQFF.

The rearrangement links TRBV23-1 to TRBJ1-1; possible D gene TRBD1, 6 bases. TRBV23-1 is an open reading frame whose function is uncertain. The CDR3 sequence is 12 residues long. V lost 8 bases, J lost 6 bases, and 13 bases lay in between. CDR3 region: CASAYRASEAFF. CDR3 bases: TGCGCCAGCGCGTACAGGGCCTCTGAAGCTTTCTTT.

The chain joins TRBV6-5 to TRBJ2-1; 7 nucleotides line up with TRBD1. The germline V gene has CDR1 MNHEY and CDR2 SVGAGI. The CDR3 spans 13 residues. J gave up 7 bases and V 6 bases, and 6 bases lay outside the gene matches. As DNA, the CDR3 is TGTGCCAGCAGGGGACAGTCGTGGAATGAGCAGTTCTTC. Residues: CASRGQSWNEQFF.

J is TRBJ1-1 and V is TRBV4-1; no clear D. Germline-derived CDR1 and CDR2 are MGHRA and YSYEKL. The CDR3 loop spans 15 amino acids. The ends were cut back, 1 base at V and 1 base at J, with 10 bases in the middle. CDR3 sequence: CASSQAPPGNTEAFF. The CDR3 DNA is TGCGCCAGCAGCCAAGCCCCTCCGGGGAACACTGAAGCTTTCTTT.

This sequence joins TRBV2 and TRBJ1-4, with D perhaps TRBD1 (5 bases). This CDR3 is built from 14 residues. The germline CDR1 and CDR2 sequences are SNHLY and FYNNEI. V was cut by 7 bases and J by 8 bases, with 17 bases left in between. The CDR3: CASTRGGTTEKLFF. The CDR3 region has the DNA TGTGCCAGCACACGCGGGGGTACGACGGAAAAACTGTTTTTT.